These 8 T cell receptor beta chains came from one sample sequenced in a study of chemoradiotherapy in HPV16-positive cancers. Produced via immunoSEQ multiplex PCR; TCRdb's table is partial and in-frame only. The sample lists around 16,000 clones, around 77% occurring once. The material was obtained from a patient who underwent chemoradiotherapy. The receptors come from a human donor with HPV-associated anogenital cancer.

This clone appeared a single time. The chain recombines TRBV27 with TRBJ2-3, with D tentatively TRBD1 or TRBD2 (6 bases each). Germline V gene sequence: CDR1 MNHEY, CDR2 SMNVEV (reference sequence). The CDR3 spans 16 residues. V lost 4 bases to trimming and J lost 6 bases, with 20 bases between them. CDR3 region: CASSSPPGGPQDTQYF. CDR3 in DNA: TGTGCCAGCAGTTCACCCCCCGGGGGCCCGCAGGATACGCAGTATTTT.

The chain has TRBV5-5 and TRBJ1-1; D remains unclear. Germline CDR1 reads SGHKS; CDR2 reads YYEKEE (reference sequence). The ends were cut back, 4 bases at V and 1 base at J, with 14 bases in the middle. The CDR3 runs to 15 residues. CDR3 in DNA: TGTGCCAGCAGCCCCCGGACGGTTTCGAACACTGAAGCTTTCTTT. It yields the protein CASSPRTVSNTEAFF.

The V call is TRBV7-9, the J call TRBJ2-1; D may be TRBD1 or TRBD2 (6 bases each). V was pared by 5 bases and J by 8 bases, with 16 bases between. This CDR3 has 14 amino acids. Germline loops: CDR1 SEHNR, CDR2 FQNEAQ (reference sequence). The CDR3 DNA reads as TGTGCCAGCAGCGAAAGAAGGGGGGACGATGAGCAGTTCTTC. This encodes CASSERRGDDEQFF.

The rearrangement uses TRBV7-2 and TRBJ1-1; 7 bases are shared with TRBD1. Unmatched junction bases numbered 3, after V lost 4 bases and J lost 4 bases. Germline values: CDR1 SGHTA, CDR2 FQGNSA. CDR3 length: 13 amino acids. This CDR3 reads CASSSTGVTEAFF. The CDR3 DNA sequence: TGTGCCAGCAGCTCCACAGGGGTCACTGAAGCTTTCTTT.

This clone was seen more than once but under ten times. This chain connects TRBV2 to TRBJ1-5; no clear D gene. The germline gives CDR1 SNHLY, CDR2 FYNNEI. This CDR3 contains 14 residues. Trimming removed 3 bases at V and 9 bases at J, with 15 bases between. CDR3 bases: TGTGCCAGCAGTGAGTTGGTCAGTTTGGTGCCCCAGCATTTT. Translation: CASSELVSLVPQHF.

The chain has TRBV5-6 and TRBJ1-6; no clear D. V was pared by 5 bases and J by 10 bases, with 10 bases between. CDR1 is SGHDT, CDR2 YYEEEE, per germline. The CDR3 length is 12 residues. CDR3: CASRSLGSPLHF. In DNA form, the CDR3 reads TGTGCCAGCAGGTCTCTGGGATCACCCCTCCACTTT.

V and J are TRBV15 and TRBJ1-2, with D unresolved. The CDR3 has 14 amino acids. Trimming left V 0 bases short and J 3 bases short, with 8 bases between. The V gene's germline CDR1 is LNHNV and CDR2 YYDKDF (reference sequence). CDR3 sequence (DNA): TGTGCCACCAGCAGAGATTCCCGGGACTATGGCTACACCTTC. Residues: CATSRDSRDYGYTF.

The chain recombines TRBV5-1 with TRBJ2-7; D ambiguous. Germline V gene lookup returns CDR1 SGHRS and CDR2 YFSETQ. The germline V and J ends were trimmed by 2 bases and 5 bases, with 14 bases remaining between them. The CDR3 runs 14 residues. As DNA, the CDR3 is TGCGCCAGCAGCTTCTTTGGAACCGCGGACGAGCAGTACTTC. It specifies CASSFFGTADEQYF.